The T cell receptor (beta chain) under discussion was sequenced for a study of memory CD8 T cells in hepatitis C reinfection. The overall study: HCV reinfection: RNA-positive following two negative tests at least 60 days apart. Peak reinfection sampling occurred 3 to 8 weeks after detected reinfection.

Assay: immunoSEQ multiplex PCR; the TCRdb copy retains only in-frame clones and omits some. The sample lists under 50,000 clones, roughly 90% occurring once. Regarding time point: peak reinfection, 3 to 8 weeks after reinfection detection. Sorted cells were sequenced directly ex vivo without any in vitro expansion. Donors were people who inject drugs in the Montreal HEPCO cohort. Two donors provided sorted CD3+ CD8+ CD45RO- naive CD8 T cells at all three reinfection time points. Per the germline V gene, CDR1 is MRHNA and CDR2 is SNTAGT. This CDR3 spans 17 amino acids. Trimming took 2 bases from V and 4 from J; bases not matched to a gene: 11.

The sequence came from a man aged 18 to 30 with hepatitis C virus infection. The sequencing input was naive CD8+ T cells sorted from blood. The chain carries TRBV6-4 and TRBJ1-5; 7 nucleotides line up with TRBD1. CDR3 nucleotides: TGTGCCAGCAGTGACGGGCCAGGGGGAAGGGGTAATCAGCCCCAGCATTTT. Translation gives CASSDGPGGRGNQPQHF.